One sample yielded the 29 T cell receptor beta chains listed below, sequenced in a study of shared clonotypes between healthy human individuals. The naive CD8 subset, CD45RO-negative cells positively selected for CCR7, excluded terminally differentiated effector memory CD45RA+ cells. Measured with immunoSEQ multiplex PCR; TCRdb has only the in-frame clones, and not every one. The sample lists about 820,000 clones, about 91% seen once, with less than 25% in the top ten. The sample comprised naive CD8+ T cells sorted from blood. The origin of the receptors is a man aged 25-45 years in good health.

CDR3 amino acids: CASSLTSGRAYEQFF. The CDR3 DNA sequence: TGTGCCAGCAGTCTAACTAGCGGGAGGGCCTATGAGCAGTTCTTC. This chain links TRBV28 with TRBJ2-1, with 13 bases lining up with TRBD2. Germline lookup yields CDR1 MDHEN and CDR2 SYDVKM. CDR3 size: 15 residues. The ends lost 5 bases at V and 8 bases at J; junction bases unmatched: 6.

The J gene is TRBJ1-1, the V gene TRBV7-9; 11 bases fit TRBD1. The CDR3 runs to 17 residues. Germline values: CDR1 SEHNR, CDR2 FQNEAQ (reference sequence). Losses at the gene ends were 4 bases for V and 4 bases for J; bases not matched to a gene: 11. Here the CDR3 reads CASSYGGQGATGTEAFF. In DNA form, the CDR3 reads TGTGCCAGCAGCTACGGCGGACAGGGGGCGACTGGCACTGAAGCTTTCTTT.

The rearrangement joins TRBV27 to TRBJ2-6; no clear D gene. The CDR3 contains 17 residues. Germline V gene data show CDR1 as MNHEY and CDR2 as SMNVEV (reference sequence). V lost 3 bases and J 0 bases, leaving 12 bases between the germline ends. CDR3 DNA: TGTGCCAGCAGTTTCGTAGGCAGGAGCTCTGGGGCCAACGTCCTGACTTTC. It translates to CASSFVGRSSGANVLTF.

The rearrangement uses TRBV10-3 and TRBJ2-7; 8 nucleotides align to TRBD1. J lost 3 bases, V lost 5 bases, and 9 bases had no gene match. CDR1 ENHRY and CDR2 SYGVKD come from the germline V gene. This CDR3 region has 15 residues. The chain's CDR3 is CAISPGTGVRYEQYF. The CDR3 region has the DNA TGTGCCATCAGTCCCGGGACAGGAGTTCGCTACGAGCAGTACTTC.

V usage is TRBV12-5 and J usage is TRBJ2-1; 9 nucleotides agree with TRBD2. CDR1 and CDR2 from the germline V gene are LGHNT and FRNRAP. V lost 5 bases, J lost 7 bases, and 6 bases stayed unmatched. CDR3 length: 14 amino acids. The CDR3 region is CASGPSLAGNEQFF. The CDR3 region has the DNA TGTGCTAGTGGTCCCAGCCTAGCGGGGAATGAGCAGTTCTTC. The complete variable domain, with remaining parts taken from reference TRBV12-5 and TRBJ2-1, reads DARVTQTPRHKVTEMGQEVTMRCQPILGHNTVFWYRQTMMQGLELLAYFRNRAPLDDSGMPKDRFSAEMPDATLATLKIQPSEPRDSAVYFCASGPSLAGNEQFFGPGTRLTVL.

The chain combines TRBV4-1 with TRBJ2-7; TRBD2 matches at 12 bases. From germline, CDR1 is MGHRA and CDR2 YSYEKL. This CDR3 has 15 amino acids. The trim removed 4 bases at V and 3 bases at J, leaving 4 bases unmatched. The CDR3 sequence: CASSLPTSGSYEQYF. The CDR3 nucleotides read TGCGCCAGCAGCCTACCGACTAGCGGGAGCTACGAGCAGTACTTC.

The genes are TRBV18 and TRBJ1-2; possibly TRBD1 for D (5 bases). Looked up from germline, CDR1 is KGHSH and CDR2 is LQKENI. Trimming pared 11 bases from V and 5 bases from J, leaving 27 bases between. This CDR3 is 16 amino acids long. CDR3 in DNA: TGTGCCGTACCGGGGTCTACTCGGGGCAATGGATATGGCTACACCTTC. It yields the protein CAVPGSTRGNGYGYTF.

The chain combines TRBV7-9 with TRBJ2-2; 7 bases agree with TRBD2. Germline CDR1 is SEHNR and CDR2 is FQNEAQ (reference sequence). Losses at the gene ends were 2 bases for V and 6 bases for J; bases not matched to a gene: 6. This CDR3 is 15 amino acids long. In DNA form, the CDR3 reads TGTGCCAGCAGCTTAAGGACTAGTGGGGCCGGGGAGCTGTTTTTT. It specifies CASSLRTSGAGELFF.

The chain employs TRBV7-9 and TRBJ1-1; the match to TRBD1 covers 9 bases. The CDR3 extends over 15 amino acids. V gave up 1 base and J gave up 5 bases; unmatched junction bases: 5. The germline V gene has CDR1 SEHNR and CDR2 FQNEAQ (reference sequence). The CDR3 spells CASSLDTGGSTEAFF. Here the CDR3 DNA reads TGTGCCAGCAGCTTAGATACAGGGGGCAGTACTGAAGCTTTCTTT.

In its sample, this clone was seen a few times. The chain joins TRBV2 to TRBJ2-7; TRBD1 matches 10 bases. The CDR3 is 13 amino acids. The V gene end was trimmed by 6 bases and the J gene end by 2 bases; junction bases not matched to a gene: 1. Germline loops: CDR1 SNHLY, CDR2 FYNNEI. In DNA form, the CDR3 reads TGTGCCAGCAGGGACAGGGGGGCCTACGAGCAGTACTTC. Its protein is CASRDRGAYEQYF.

This clone was recorded once. The V and J genes are TRBV4-3 and TRBJ2-7; 7 bases align to TRBD1. This CDR3 is 16 amino acids long. V shed 0 bases, J shed 3 bases, and the junction held 8 bases outside the gene matches. Germline CDR1 reads LGHNA; CDR2 reads YSLEER. CDR3 sequence reads: CASSQEFRTGRYEQYF. DNA of the CDR3: TGCGCCAGCAGCCAAGAATTCAGGACAGGTCGCTACGAGCAGTACTTC.

The chain couples TRBV19 to TRBJ1-2; 9 nucleotides align to TRBD1. The V gene end was trimmed by 1 base and the J gene end by 9 bases; junction bases not matched to a gene: 12. The germline V gene has CDR1 LNHDA and CDR2 SQIVND (reference sequence). CDR3 size: 16 residues. The CDR3: CASSIAWDRELHRYTF. The CDR3 coding sequence is TGTGCCAGTAGTATAGCTTGGGACAGGGAACTTCATCGCTACACCTTC.

This chain connects TRBV7-9 to TRBJ2-5; 11 bases align to TRBD1. The CDR3 has 15 residues. V lost 5 bases, J lost 5 bases, and 7 bases stayed unmatched. The germline CDR1 and CDR2 sequences are SEHNR and FQNEAQ (reference sequence). As DNA, the CDR3 is TGTGCCAGCAGCGGCAGGGACAGGGGGACTGAGACCCAGTACTTC. This codes for CASSGRDRGTETQYF.

This chain links TRBV28 with TRBJ2-7; D is ambiguous. CDR1 and CDR2 (germline): MDHEN, SYDVKM. Deletions cut 6 bases from V and 4 bases from J, with 7 bases between. CDR3 size: 11 residues. The CDR3, as DNA: TGTGCCAGCAGCCATCCTTACGAGCAGTACTTC. Amino acids: CASSHPYEQYF.

This sequence joins TRBV6-5 and TRBJ2-3; 8 bases align to TRBD2. The trim removed 6 bases at V and 0 bases at J, leaving 2 bases unmatched. The CDR3 is 14 amino acids. Per germline, CDR1 MNHEY and CDR2 SVGAGI. The CDR3 sequence: CASRLAASTDTQYF. The CDR3 DNA follows: TGTGCCAGCAGACTAGCGGCTAGCACAGATACGCAGTATTTT.

The chain employs TRBV28 and TRBJ2-7; 8 bases fit TRBD2. Germline lookup yields CDR1 MDHEN and CDR2 SYDVKM. This CDR3 comprises 15 residues. With V trimmed by 3 bases and J by 0 bases, 4 bases remained unmatched. The CDR3 DNA follows: TGTGCCAGCAGTTTCGCGCGGGAGGTCTCCTACGAGCAGTACTTC. This codes for CASSFAREVSYEQYF.

This chain joins TRBV25-1 and TRBJ1-1; unclear D gene. Germline lookup yields CDR1 MGHDK and CDR2 SYGVNS. The CDR3 loop spans 13 amino acids. Between the trimmed V and J ends, which lost 6 bases and 0 bases, there was a span of 8 bases. The CDR3 DNA is TGTGCCAGCAGCGAGATCATGAACACTGAAGCTTTCTTT. Its translation: CASSEIMNTEAFF.

This chain links TRBV11-2 with TRBJ2-3, with D perhaps matching TRBD1 or TRBD2 (5 bases each). The V gene's germline CDR1 is SGHAT and CDR2 FQNNGV. Trimming stripped 1 base from V and 5 bases from J, with 16 bases between. This CDR3 spans 16 amino acids. CDR3 sequence: CASSLGLGRGEDTQYF. The CDR3 DNA is TGTGCCAGCAGCTTAGGTTTGGGTAGGGGAGAAGATACGCAGTATTTT.

The chain links TRBV5-5 to TRBJ2-3, with TRBD2 matching 9 bases. This CDR3 spans 17 amino acids. The trim removed 0 bases at V and 2 bases at J, leaving 7 bases unmatched. CDR1 and CDR2 (germline): SGHKS, YYEKEE (reference sequence). CDR3 DNA: TGTGCCAGCAGCTTGGGTAGCGGGAGTTTTTTCACAGATACGCAGTATTTT. Its protein is CASSLGSGSFFTDTQYF. The full variable domain, rest sourced from reference TRBV5-5 and TRBJ2-3, is DAGVTQSPTHLIKTRGQQVTLRCSPISGHKSVSWYQQVLGQGPQFIFQYYEKEERGRGNFPDRFSARQFPNYSSELNVNALLLGDSALYLCASSLGSGSFFTDTQYFGPGTRLTVL.

The rearrangement joins TRBV5-1 to TRBJ2-7; D unclear. This CDR3 region has 13 residues. CDR1 and CDR2 (germline): SGHRS, YFSETQ. V gave up 3 bases and J gave up 4 bases, with 11 bases separating them. The CDR3 reads CASSSGRSYEQYF. The DNA for the CDR3 is TGCGCCAGCAGCTCCGGTAGAAGTTACGAGCAGTACTTC. Looking up the rest from reference TRBV5-1 and TRBJ2-7 gives the full variable domain: KAGVTQTPRYLIKTRGQQVTLSCSPISGHRSVSWYQQTPGQGLQFLFEYFSETQRNKGNFPGRFSGRQFSNSRSEMNVSTLELGDSALYLCASSSGRSYEQYFGPGTRLTVT.

V and J are TRBV29-1 and TRBJ2-2, with 7 positions matching TRBD1. The CDR3 covers 14 residues. Trimming cost V 4 bases and J 7 bases; bases outside gene matches: 9. CDR1 is SQVTM, CDR2 ANQGSEA, per germline. In DNA form, the CDR3 reads TGCAGCGTTGTAAGGTCAGACAGGGACGGGGAGCTGTTTTTT. Protein: CSVVRSDRDGELFF.

The rearrangement joins TRBV15 to TRBJ1-4, with D possibly being TRBD1 (6 bases). CDR3 length equals 14 residues. Trimming pared 3 bases from V and 3 bases from J, leaving 8 bases between. Per the germline V gene, CDR1 is LNHNV and CDR2 is YYDKDF (reference sequence). CDR3 bases: TGTGCCACCAGCAGGAGACAGGCTAATGAAAAACTGTTTTTT. Its protein product is CATSRRQANEKLFF.

This clone is a singleton in its sample. V and J are TRBV7-8 and TRBJ1-2; the D is unclear. CDR1 SGHVS and CDR2 FQNEAQ come from the germline V gene. CDR3 length: 15 residues. The V and J ends lost 5 bases and 5 bases respectively, with 18 bases between them. CDR3 amino acids: CASSPYRAVIYGYTF. CDR3 sequence (DNA): TGTGCCAGCAGCCCCTATCGGGCGGTGATTTATGGCTACACCTTC.

The chain couples TRBV7-9 to TRBJ2-7; 9 bases agree with TRBD1. J lost 2 bases, V lost 4 bases, and 6 bases had no gene match. CDR1 and CDR2 from the germline V gene are SEHNR and FQNEAQ (reference sequence). The CDR3 runs to 15 residues. CDR3 in amino acids: CASSSPGTGTYEQYF. CDR3 nucleotides: TGTGCCAGCAGCTCTCCCGGGACAGGGACCTACGAGCAGTACTTC. The full variable domain, rest sourced from reference TRBV7-9 and TRBJ2-7, is DTGVSQNPRHKITKRGQNVTFRCDPISEHNRLYWYRQTLGQGPEFLTYFQNEAQLEKSRLLSDRFSAERPKGSFSTLEIQRTEQGDSAMYLCASSSPGTGTYEQYFGPGTRLTVT.

The CDR3 is CASSPQSGTVYYGYTF. CDR3 DNA sequence: TGTGCCAGCAGCCCTCAGTCCGGGACAGTCTACTATGGCTACACCTTC. The rearrangement joins TRBV11-2 to TRBJ1-2; 7 nucleotides align to TRBD1. Germline loops: CDR1 SGHAT, CDR2 FQNNGV. The CDR3 consists of 16 residues. The ends lost 5 bases at V and 3 bases at J; junction bases unmatched: 12. The whole variable domain, remainder taken from reference TRBV11-2 and TRBJ1-2, is EAGVAQSPRYKIIEKRQSVAFWCNPISGHATLYWYQQILGQGPKLLIQFQNNGVVDDSQLPKDRFSAERLKGVDSTLKIQPAKLEDSAVYLCASSPQSGTVYYGYTFGSGTRLTVV.

The V call is TRBV7-9, the J call TRBJ2-7; 10 nucleotides match TRBD2. Germline values: CDR1 SEHNR, CDR2 FQNEAQ (reference sequence). The CDR3 sequence is 14 residues long. V shed 5 bases, J shed 2 bases, and the junction held 3 bases outside the gene matches. The CDR3 loop is CASSPSGSPYEQYF. Here the CDR3 DNA reads TGTGCCAGCAGCCCTAGCGGGAGCCCCTACGAGCAGTACTTC.

This chain links TRBV5-1 with TRBJ2-3; D is perhaps TRBD2 (6 bases). V lost 4 bases and J lost 3, with 18 bases in between. Germline-derived CDR1 and CDR2 are SGHRS and YFSETQ. CDR3 length: 16 amino acids. This CDR3 reads CASSTGTSWGTDTQYF. The CDR3 nucleotides are TGCGCCAGCAGCACCGGGACTTCGTGGGGGACAGATACGCAGTATTTT. Based on the CDR3 plus reference TRBV5-1 and TRBJ2-3, the full variable domain is KAGVTQTPRYLIKTRGQQVTLSCSPISGHRSVSWYQQTPGQGLQFLFEYFSETQRNKGNFPGRFSGRQFSNSRSEMNVSTLELGDSALYLCASSTGTSWGTDTQYFGPGTRLTVL.

The gene calls are TRBV13 and TRBJ1-1, with D hard to call. Per the germline V gene, CDR1 is PRHDT and CDR2 is FYEKMQ (reference sequence). The CDR3 extends over 17 amino acids. Trimming removed 0 bases from V and 3 bases from J, with 17 bases in between. This CDR3 reads CASSLGFGRSPDTEAFF. CDR3 DNA sequence: TGTGCCAGCAGCTTAGGATTTGGGCGCTCCCCGGACACTGAAGCTTTCTTT. The whole variable domain, filled in from reference TRBV13 and TRBJ1-1, reads AAGVIQSPRHLIKEKRETATLKCYPIPRHDTVYWYQQGPGQDPQFLISFYEKMQSDKGSIPDRFSAQQFSDYHSELNMSSLELGDSALYFCASSLGFGRSPDTEAFFGQGTRLTVV.

The V call is TRBV19, the J call TRBJ2-3; TRBD1 might be the D (5 bases). CDR3 length: 15 amino acids. V lost 3 bases and J lost 4, with 14 bases in between. The germline V gene encodes CDR1 LNHDA and CDR2 SQIVND (reference sequence). CDR3 DNA: TGTGCCAGTAGTATGATGTCGGCAGGGTCAGATACGCAGTATTTT. Its protein product is CASSMMSAGSDTQYF.